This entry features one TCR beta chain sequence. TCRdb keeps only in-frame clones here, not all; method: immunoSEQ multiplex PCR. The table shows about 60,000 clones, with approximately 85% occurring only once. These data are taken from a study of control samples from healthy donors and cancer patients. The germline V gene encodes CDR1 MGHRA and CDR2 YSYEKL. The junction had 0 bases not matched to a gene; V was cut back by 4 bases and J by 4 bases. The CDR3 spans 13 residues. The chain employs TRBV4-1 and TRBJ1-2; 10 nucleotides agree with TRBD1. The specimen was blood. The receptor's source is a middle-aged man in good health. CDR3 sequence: CASSRDRGYGYTF. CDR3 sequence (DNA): TGCGCCAGCAGCCGGGACAGGGGCTATGGCTACACCTTC.